This T cell receptor beta chain derives from a study of radiotherapy plus CTLA-4 blockade in lung cancer. The study, taken as a whole, reports: The study found tumor-derived TCR clones expanded in blood after radiotherapy plus ipilimumab.

CDR3 length: 13 amino acids. The germline gives CDR1 ENHRY, CDR2 SYGVKD. Trimming removed 8 bases at V and 2 bases at J, with 13 bases between. Some clones are missing from TCRdb's copy, which holds only in-frame ones; the method was immunoSEQ multiplex PCR. The repertoire consists of some 110,000 clones, with about nine tenths occurring once and the leading ten covering under 8%. As to this clone: The antigen remains unidentified.

The receptor was derived from a human donor with non-small cell lung cancer that progressed on radiotherapy plus ipilimumab. Sequenced here: peripheral blood, sampled from a patient treated with radiotherapy plus ipilimumab. The rearrangement links TRBV10-3 to TRBJ2-7, with a possible D match to TRBD2 (5 bases). The CDR3 reads CAISLAGTYEQYF. CDR3 coding DNA: TGTGCCATCTCTCTCGCGGGTACCTACGAGCAGTACTTC.